This T cell receptor beta chain was captured by sequencing in a study of breast tumors, draining lymph nodes, adjacent tissues. Study results and caveats: Most tumor T cells seemingly derive from lymph node, then expand in tumor. Luminal-like breast cancer showed significantly greater tumor-nontumor repertoire similarity than basal-like breast cancer did. Tumor repertoires ranked between lymph nodes and nontumor tissue in diversity, with V and J gene preferences.

This clonotype occurred many times. Its matching antigen is unknown. TCRdb reprocessed the multiplex PCR reads via MiXCR and lists one record per CDR3 protein. The sample consists of 200,000 to 250,000 distinct CDR3 sequences, roughly 32% of them appearing once. The CDR3 spans 15 residues. V shed 1 base, J shed 7 bases, and the junction held 3 bases outside the gene matches. Looked up from germline, CDR1 is MGHRA and CDR2 is YSYEKL. Samples came from axillary lymph nodes draining the breast cancer. The sequence came from a female donor with breast cancer. Some clones in this sample may be carry-over from other donors' samples. V usage is TRBV4-1 and J usage is TRBJ2-1, with 11 bases identical to TRBD2. The sample taken for sequencing was axillary lymph node tissue. CDR3 nucleotides: TGCGCCAGCAGCCAAGGAGTAGCGGGAGGGAATGAGCAGTTCTTC. Protein sequence: CASSQGVAGGNEQFF.